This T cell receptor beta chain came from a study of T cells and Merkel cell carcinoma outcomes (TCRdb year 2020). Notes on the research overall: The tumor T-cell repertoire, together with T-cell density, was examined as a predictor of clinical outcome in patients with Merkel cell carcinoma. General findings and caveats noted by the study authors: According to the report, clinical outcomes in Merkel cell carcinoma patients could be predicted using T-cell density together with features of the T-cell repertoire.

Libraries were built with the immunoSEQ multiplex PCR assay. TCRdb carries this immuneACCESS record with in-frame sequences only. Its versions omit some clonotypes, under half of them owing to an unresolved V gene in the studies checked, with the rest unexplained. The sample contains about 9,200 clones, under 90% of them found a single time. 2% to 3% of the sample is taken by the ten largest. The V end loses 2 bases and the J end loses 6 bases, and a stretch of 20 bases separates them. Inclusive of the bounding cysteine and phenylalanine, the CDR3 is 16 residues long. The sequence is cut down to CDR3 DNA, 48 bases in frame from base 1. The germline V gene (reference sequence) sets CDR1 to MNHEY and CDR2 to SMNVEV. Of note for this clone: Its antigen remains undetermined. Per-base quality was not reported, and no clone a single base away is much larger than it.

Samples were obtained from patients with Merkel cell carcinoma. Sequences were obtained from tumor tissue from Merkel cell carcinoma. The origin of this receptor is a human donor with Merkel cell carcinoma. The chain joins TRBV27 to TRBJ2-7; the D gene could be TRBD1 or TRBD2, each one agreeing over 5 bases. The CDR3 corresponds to CASSLVGPRNRFEQYF. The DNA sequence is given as TGTGCCAGCAGTTTAGTGGGACCCCGTAACCGGTTCGAGCAGTACTTC.